Listed here are 20 T cell receptor beta chains from one sample, sequenced in a study of blood T cell repertoires in COVID-19. TCRdb's copy holds only in-frame clones and misses some; the assay was immunoSEQ multiplex PCR. Among fewer than 150,000 clones listed, more than 75% were seen once. Sequencing input: peripheral blood. These TCRs come from a woman aged 70-85 years with acute or convalescent COVID-19.

V usage is TRBV5-5 and J usage is TRBJ1-5; no clear D gene. CDR3 size: 15 residues. Looked up from germline, CDR1 is SGHKS and CDR2 is YYEKEE (reference sequence). Trimming took 0 bases from V and 1 from J, leaving 8 bases between them. The CDR3 DNA reads as TGTGCCAGCAGCTTGGTTCAGGCAAGCAATCAGCCCCAGCATTTT. Its protein product is CASSLVQASNQPQHF.

This rearrangement joins TRBV12-3 or TRBV12-4 to TRBJ1-5; D perhaps matches TRBD1 (6 bases). This CDR3 region has 13 residues. Trimming shortened V by 5 bases and J by 6 bases, and 11 bases separated the two germline ends. CDR3 amino acids: CASSQGFLQPQHF. The CDR3 DNA sequence: TGTGCCAGCAGTCAGGGGTTCCTTCAGCCCCAGCATTTT.

This chain connects TRBV9 to TRBJ1-6; 8 nucleotides agree with TRBD1. The V gene end was trimmed by 6 bases and the J gene end by 7 bases; junction bases not matched to a gene: 18. The CDR3 runs 18 residues. Germline loops: CDR1 SGDLS, CDR2 YYNGEE. CDR3: CASTQGAGGSPNNSPLHF. The DNA of the CDR3 is TGTGCCAGCACCCAGGGGGCAGGGGGGTCCCCCAACAATTCACCCCTCCACTTT. Drawing the rest from reference TRBV9 and TRBJ1-6, the complete variable domain is DSGVTQTPKHLITATGQRVTLRCSPRSGDLSVYWYQQSLDQGLQFLIQYYNGEERAKGNILERFSAQQFPDLHSELNLSSLELGDSALYFCASTQGAGGSPNNSPLHFGNGTRLTVT.

V gene TRBV28 combines with J gene TRBJ1-4; 7 bases are shared with TRBD1. Unmatched junction bases numbered 9, after V lost 6 bases and J lost 5 bases. In germline, CDR1 is MDHEN, CDR2 SYDVKM. This CDR3 has 15 amino acids. CDR3 in amino acids: CASSLLGTANEKLFF. The CDR3 DNA follows: TGTGCCAGCAGCTTACTAGGGACAGCGAATGAAAAACTGTTTTTT.

The chain employs TRBV24-1 and TRBJ2-3, with TRBD2 matching over 7 bases. The length of the CDR3 is 16 residues. The V segment lost 0 bases and the J segment 1 base; nucleotides outside the gene matches: 3. The germline gives CDR1 KGHDR, CDR2 SFDVKD. The CDR3 DNA is TGTGCCACCAGTGATTTGAAGGCGGGGGGCACAGATACGCAGTATTTT. The encoded protein is CATSDLKAGGTDTQYF.

The V call is TRBV10-3, the J call TRBJ2-7; 9 bases are a match to TRBD1. From germline, CDR1 is ENHRY and CDR2 SYGVKD. The CDR3 extends over 14 amino acids. Losses at the gene ends were 5 bases for V and 5 bases for J; bases not matched to a gene: 7. CDR3 sequence (DNA): TGTGCCATCAGTATCGGGACAGGGCTTGACGAGCAGTACTTC. Protein sequence: CAISIGTGLDEQYF.

The chain uses TRBV6-1 and TRBJ2-6; 8 bases are a match to TRBD1. Germline loops: CDR1 MNHNS, CDR2 SASEGT. With 4 bases clipped from V and 2 bases from J, the junction kept 7 bases outside the gene matches. The CDR3 loop spans 17 amino acids. The CDR3 loop reads CASSVQPTGAGANVLTF. The CDR3 DNA follows: TGTGCCAGCAGTGTCCAGCCGACAGGGGCTGGGGCCAACGTCCTGACTTTC.

This clone was recorded once. V is TRBV6-5 and J is TRBJ1-5; D is perhaps TRBD1 (6 bases). Germline V lookup: CDR1 MNHEY, CDR2 SVGAGI. Trimming cost V 4 bases and J 4 bases, with 14 bases left between them. This CDR3 contains 15 residues. CDR3 in amino acids: CASSLDSTFNQPQHF. DNA of the CDR3: TGTGCCAGCAGTTTGGACAGCACATTTAATCAGCCCCAGCATTTT.

The chain is built from TRBV30 and TRBJ1-1; TRBD1 matches at 10 bases. The CDR3 runs to 15 residues. The germline V gene has CDR1 GTSNPN and CDR2 SVGIG (reference sequence). J gave up 4 bases and V 1 base, and 6 bases lay outside the gene matches. CDR3 residues: CAWSGTGTGVTEAFF. The DNA of the CDR3 is TGTGCCTGGAGTGGCACCGGGACAGGGGTCACTGAAGCTTTCTTT.

This sequence joins TRBV30 and TRBJ1-2; D gene unclear. CDR1 is GTSNPN and CDR2 is SVGIG in the germline V gene (reference sequence). Trimming took off 0 bases at V and 4 bases at J, with 6 bases between the two ends. There are 12 residues in the CDR3. The CDR3 sequence: CAWSVAGYGYTF. CDR3 DNA sequence: TGTGCCTGGAGTGTAGCAGGCTATGGCTACACCTTC.

The chain employs TRBV28 and TRBJ2-2; TRBD1 might be the D (5 bases). This CDR3 is 18 amino acids long. The V end was cut by 7 bases, the J end by 4 bases, with 25 bases between. Germline V CDR1 and CDR2: MDHEN, SYDVKM. The CDR3 bases are TGTGCCAGCACCCTGCTCGGGTTGGGTAGGGGATCCACCGGGGAGCTGTTTTTT. Encoded protein: CASTLLGLGRGSTGELFF.

The V call is TRBV2, the J call TRBJ2-3; 9 bases match TRBD2. The CDR3 spans 16 residues. CDR1 and CDR2 (germline): SNHLY, FYNNEI. The junction had 7 bases not matched to a gene; V was cut back by 2 bases and J by 4 bases. CDR3 nucleotide sequence: TGTGCCAGCAGTGAATCGGCGGGGGGGCATCCAGATACGCAGTATTTT. This gives the protein CASSESAGGHPDTQYF.

This chain connects TRBV5-1 to TRBJ1-4; 8 positions agree with TRBD1. In germline, CDR1 is SGHRS, CDR2 YFSETQ. CDR3 length: 15 residues. After removal of 4 bases from V and 7 bases from J, the junction contained 9 bases not matched to a gene. DNA of the CDR3: TGCGCCAGCAGCCCGGGAACCCAGGGGGCTGAAAAACTGTTTTTT. It specifies CASSPGTQGAEKLFF.

This clone was seen a few times. The chain recombines TRBV7-9 with TRBJ2-7; 13 bases align to TRBD2. The CDR3 has 15 amino acids. The junction had 4 bases not matched to a gene; V was cut back by 5 bases and J by 3 bases. Germline values: CDR1 SEHNR, CDR2 FQNEAQ (reference sequence). CDR3: CASSRGTSGVYEQYF. As DNA, the CDR3 is TGTGCCAGCAGCCGCGGGACTAGCGGGGTCTACGAGCAGTACTTC.

V is TRBV5-1 and J is TRBJ2-2; tentatively, D is TRBD1 (6 bases). With 0 bases removed from V and 6 bases from J, the gap between germline ends came to 12 bases. Germline CDR1 and CDR2: SGHRS and YFSETQ. The CDR3 is 15 amino acids. The CDR3 DNA reads TGCGCCAGCAGCTTGGGCAGGGGTGATGCCGGGGAGCTGTTTTTT. Translated, it gives CASSLGRGDAGELFF.

The V and J genes are TRBV10-3 and TRBJ1-2; 8 bases are a match to TRBD1. This CDR3 has 15 residues. Germline CDR1 is ENHRY and CDR2 is SYGVKD. Trimming at V came to 2 bases and at J to 1 base, leaving 3 bases not matched to a gene. CDR3: CAISERGQGNYGYTF. In DNA form, the CDR3 reads TGTGCCATCAGTGAGCGAGGACAGGGTAACTATGGCTACACCTTC.

The chain joins TRBV6-5 to TRBJ1-5; perhaps TRBD1 as D (6 bases). The CDR3 sequence is 13 residues long. V shed 0 bases and J shed 11 bases, with 11 bases lying between them. CDR1 MNHEY and CDR2 SVGAGI come from the germline V gene. The CDR3 reads CASSYSRGTTQHF. The CDR3, as DNA: TGTGCCAGCAGTTACTCGAGGGGGACGACCCAGCATTTT.

The V call is TRBV4-1, the J call TRBJ2-5; 7 bases map to TRBD2. CDR1 and CDR2 (germline): MGHRA, YSYEKL. The junction had 9 bases not matched to a gene; V was cut back by 5 bases and J by 3 bases. The CDR3 totals 15 residues. The CDR3 DNA reads TGCGCCAGCAGCTTAAGAGCGGGGCTGAAAGAGACCCAGTACTTC. It encodes CASSLRAGLKETQYF.

This chain joins TRBV4-2 and TRBJ1-1; 8 bases fit TRBD1. Germline V gives CDR1 LGHNA, CDR2 YNFKEQ. V lost 1 base and J lost 8; bases outside the gene matches: 9. This CDR3 has 15 residues. CDR3 bases: TGTGCCAGCAGCCAAGGGGCGACAGGGGTCGGAGAAGCTTTCTTT. Protein sequence: CASSQGATGVGEAFF.

This clone was counted once. Other DNA sequences of this sample code for an identical CDR3. The rearrangement joins TRBV12-3 or TRBV12-4 to TRBJ2-5; D is uncertain. V was shortened by 3 bases and J by 1 base, with 3 bases between the two germline ends. The CDR3 is 12 residues long. DNA of the CDR3: TGTGCCAGCAGTTTCGGCCAAGAGACCCAGTACTTC. Translating gives CASSFGQETQYF.